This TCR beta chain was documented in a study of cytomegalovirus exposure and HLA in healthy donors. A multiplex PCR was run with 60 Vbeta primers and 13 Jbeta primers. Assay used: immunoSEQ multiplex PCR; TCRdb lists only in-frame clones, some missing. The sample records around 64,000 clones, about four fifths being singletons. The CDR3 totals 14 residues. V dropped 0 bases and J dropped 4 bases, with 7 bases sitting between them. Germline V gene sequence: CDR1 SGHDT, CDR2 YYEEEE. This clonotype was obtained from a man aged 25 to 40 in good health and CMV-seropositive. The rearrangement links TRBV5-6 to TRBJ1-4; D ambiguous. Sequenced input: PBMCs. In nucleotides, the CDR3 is TGTGCCAGCAGCTTGGCCGCGGGTAATGAAAAACTGTTTTTT. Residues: CASSLAAGNEKLFF. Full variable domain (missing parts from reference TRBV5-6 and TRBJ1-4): DAGVTQSPTHLIKTRGQQVTLRCSPKSGHDTVSWYQQALGQGPQFIFQYYEEEERQRGNFPDRFSGHQFPNYSSELNVNALLLGDSALYLCASSLAAGNEKLFFGSGTQLSVL.